The text below deals with one T cell receptor beta chain. Its antigen is unknown. The data belong to a study of OX40 agonist ivuxolimab in advanced cancers. Study-level points and caveats: At doses 0.1 to 3.0 mg/kg, CD4+ and CD8+ clones expanded.

The CDR3 covers 15 residues. V shed 0 bases, J shed 3 bases, and the junction held 4 bases outside the gene matches. Per the germline V gene, CDR1 is SGHNT and CDR2 is YYREEE (reference sequence). Using immunoSEQ multiplex PCR, the repertoire was profiled, and TCRdb retains in-frame clones only, with some absent. The table lists just over 95,000 clones, almost 90% of them singletons. The chain joins TRBV5-4 to TRBJ2-3, with 7 bases identical to TRBD2. Material: CD4+ or CD8+ T cells sorted from blood, obtained in a trial of the OX40 agonist ivuxolimab. The receptor was isolated from an adult with an advanced solid tumor such as melanoma, head and neck, liver or kidney cancer. The CDR3 region is CASSLVGRTTDTQYF. CDR3 sequence (DNA): TGTGCCAGCAGCTTGGTCGGGAGGACAACAGATACGCAGTATTTT.